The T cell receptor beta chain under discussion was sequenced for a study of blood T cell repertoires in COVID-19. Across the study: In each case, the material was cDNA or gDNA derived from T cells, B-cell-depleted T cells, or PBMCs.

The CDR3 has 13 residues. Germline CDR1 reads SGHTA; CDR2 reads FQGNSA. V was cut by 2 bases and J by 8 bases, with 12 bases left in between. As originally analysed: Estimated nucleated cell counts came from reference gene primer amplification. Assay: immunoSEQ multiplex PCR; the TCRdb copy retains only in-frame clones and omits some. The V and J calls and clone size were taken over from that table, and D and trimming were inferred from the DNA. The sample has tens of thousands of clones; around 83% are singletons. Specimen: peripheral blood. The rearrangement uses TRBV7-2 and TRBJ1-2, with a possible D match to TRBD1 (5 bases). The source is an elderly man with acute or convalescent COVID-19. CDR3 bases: TGTGCCAGCAGCTTAATCACAGGTGGCGGCTACACCTTC. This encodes CASSLITGGGYTF.